Here is one TCR beta chain with its context. Generated by immunoSEQ multiplex PCR, the TCRdb table keeps only in-frame clones and is missing some. The table records approximately 400,000 clones, roughly 85% of them present only once. This CDR3 has 12 residues. The V gene lost 4 bases and the J gene lost 10 bases, with 13 bases spanning the gap. Germline lookup yields CDR1 MGHDK and CDR2 SYGVNS. The treatment here: roughly 18 received Ad26.COV2.S at low or high dose, single or two shots; several received placebo; per-sample allocation not given. Samples were taken on day 63 after the first vaccine or placebo injection. The study used a vaccine consisting of an Ad26 vector that expressed Wuhan-strain SARS-CoV-2 spike. The data belong to a study of Ad26.COV2.S vaccination and SARS-CoV-2 variants. The wider study: Enrolled in COV1001, the donor was in the Ad26.COV2.S trial arm, which received the vaccine. Intramuscular Ad26.COV2.S at 5x10^10 or 1x10^11 viral particles.

This chain joins TRBV25-1 and TRBJ1-1; no reliable D call. The receptor comes from a person between 18 and 65 years old who received the Ad26.COV2.S COVID-19 vaccine or a placebo. The sequencing used peripheral blood, collected in a trial of Ad26.COV2.S vaccine versus placebo. The DNA for the CDR3 is TGTGCCAGCAGTGGACTCGAGGGTCGAGCTTTCTTT. It specifies CASSGLEGRAFF.